The 4 T cell receptor beta chains in this list originate from one sample, sequenced in a study of regulatory T cells in long-lasting Graves disease. Time point meaning: newly diagnosed GD, antithyroid drugs for less than 3 months. The TCR library was prepared using RNA isolated from PBMCs. Sequencing libraries for TCR beta were prepared with iRepertoire HTBI primers and Arm-PCR of CDR3 regions. One entry per CDR3 protein, called by TCRdb with MiXCR from the multiplex PCR reads. Altogether fewer than 650,000 distinct CDR3 sequences are present, around 16% being singletons, with the ten largest covering about 12%. The sample also formed part of further work on T cells in Graves' hyperthyroidism and ophthalmopathy.

The material was peripheral blood mononuclear cells (PBMCs), obtained at new diagnosis, from a patient treated with antithyroid drugs. The source of these receptors is a man younger than 35 with Graves disease.

This clonotype was seen more than once but under ten times. The genes are TRBV19 and TRBJ1-1; TRBD1 might be the D (5 bases). The V and J ends lost 3 bases and 4 bases respectively, with 12 bases between them. In germline, CDR1 is LNHDA, CDR2 SQIVND (reference sequence). The CDR3 contains 14 residues. CDR3 amino acids: CASSIAGGSTEAFF. DNA of the CDR3: TGTGCCAGTAGTATCGCGGGGGGTTCCACTGAAGCTTTCTTT.

The gene calls are TRBV6-9 and TRBJ1-6; 7 nucleotides match TRBD1. The CDR3 contains 16 residues. V trimming: 4 bases; J trimming: 4 bases; junction bases outside the gene matches: 7. Germline CDR1 MNHGY, CDR2 SVAAGI. The CDR3 loop is CASSSTGQRYNSPLHF. For the CDR3, the DNA is TGTGCCAGCAGTTCGACGGGACAGAGATATAATTCACCCCTCCACTTT.

This clonotype was seen at least ten times. The chain combines TRBV18 with TRBJ1-5; tentatively, D is TRBD1 (5 bases). This CDR3 spans 15 amino acids. V was pared by 6 bases and J by 0 bases, with 12 bases between. The germline CDR1 and CDR2 sequences are KGHSH and LQKENI. The CDR3 protein is CASSSTEGSNQPQHF. The CDR3, as DNA: TGTGCCAGCTCCTCGACAGAAGGTAGCAATCAGCCCCAGCATTTT.

Concerning this clonotype itself: A much bigger clone sits one base away, suggesting this may be a read error. No conserved phenylalanine or tryptophan is present at the end of the CDR3, so a read error is the likely explanation. The V and J genes are TRBV6-1 and TRBJ1-1; D perhaps matches TRBD1 (5 bases). Trimming shortened V by 5 bases and J by 4 bases, and 14 bases separated the two germline ends. This CDR3 spans 14 amino acids. Germline CDR1 is MNHNS and CDR2 is SASEGT. The DNA for the CDR3 is TGTGCCAGCAGTCCCGGACCGACAGCCACTGAAGCTTTCCTT. This sequence encodes CASSPGPTATEAFL.